This T cell receptor beta chain was obtained from a study of PD-L1 blockade in urothelial cancer. Study summary: Blood samples had a median of 141,255 T cells, just under 85,000 unique TCRs, and clonality about 0.074.

The germline V gene encodes CDR1 SNHLY and CDR2 FYNNEI. The CDR3 sequence is 14 residues long. With 4 bases removed from V and 5 bases from J, the gap between germline ends came to 14 bases. Clones were sequenced by immunoSEQ multiplex PCR, and TCRdb holds only the in-frame ones, with some missing. This table has tens of thousands of clones, roughly 84% appearing once. The J gene is TRBJ1-1, the V gene TRBV2; D gene ambiguous. Material: PBMCs, obtained around atezolizumab (anti-PD-L1) treatment. The TCR comes from a man aged 65-85 years with urothelial cancer. The CDR3 DNA follows: TGTGCCAGCAGTGTTGAAGAGGGTCGGACTGAAGCTTTCTTT. Translating gives CASSVEEGRTEAFF.